The sequence of this T cell receptor (beta chain) was determined in a study of technical replicates of blood from a few donors. V shed 8 bases and J 7 bases; nucleotides not matched to a gene: 15. CDR3 length equals 15 residues. The germline V gene encodes CDR1 LNHNV and CDR2 YYDKDF (reference sequence). Clones were read by immunoSEQ multiplex PCR, and TCRdb kept only the in-frame ones, dropping some. The sample includes about 82,000 clones, roughly 94% seen only once; the top ten take around 0.4%. The chain carries TRBV15 and TRBJ1-1, with 8 nucleotides matching TRBD1. This receptor was identified in a human donor in good health. The specimen was T cells isolated from PBMCs. CDR3 sequence: CATGSDREIENEAFF. Here the CDR3 DNA reads TGTGCCACCGGGTCGGACAGGGAAATTGAAAATGAAGCTTTCTTT.